This TCR beta chain was identified in a study of beta chain features in type 1 diabetes. Study-wide context: Nearly 110,000,000 sorted cells were examined across all samples.

This clone was seen more than once but under ten times. Its matching antigen is unknown. Findings of the study overall: A greater similarity of naive, central memory and Treg TCRB repertoires was seen among patients than among healthy donors. Junctions at VDJ sites from type 1 diabetes patients had fewer insertions and more deletions. Type 1 diabetes patients showed a moderate but significant shortening of TCRB CDR3s in all four CD4+ subsets.

The isolated RNA, all of it, was reverse transcribed, so expressed TCRB transcripts were what got sequenced. Produced via immunoSEQ multiplex PCR; TCRdb's table is partial and in-frame only. Of under 850,000 clones in the sample, 13% were seen once. Central memory, naive, regulatory and stem cell-like memory CD4+ cells were sorted by CD45RO/CCR7/CD25/CD127/CD95/CD27. This CDR3 has 10 amino acids. Trimming took 5 bases from V and 12 from J; bases not matched to a gene: 5. Germline V gene lookup returns CDR1 DFQATT and CDR2 SNEGSKA (reference sequence). The chain has TRBV20-1 and TRBJ2-3; 7 bases are a match to TRBD1. The sequence was obtained from a man aged 18 to 29 with type 1 diabetes. The sequenced sample was naive CD4+ T cells from blood. The CDR3 DNA reads TGCAGTGCTTTTGGACAGGTTCAGTATTTT. It is translated as CSAFGQVQYF.